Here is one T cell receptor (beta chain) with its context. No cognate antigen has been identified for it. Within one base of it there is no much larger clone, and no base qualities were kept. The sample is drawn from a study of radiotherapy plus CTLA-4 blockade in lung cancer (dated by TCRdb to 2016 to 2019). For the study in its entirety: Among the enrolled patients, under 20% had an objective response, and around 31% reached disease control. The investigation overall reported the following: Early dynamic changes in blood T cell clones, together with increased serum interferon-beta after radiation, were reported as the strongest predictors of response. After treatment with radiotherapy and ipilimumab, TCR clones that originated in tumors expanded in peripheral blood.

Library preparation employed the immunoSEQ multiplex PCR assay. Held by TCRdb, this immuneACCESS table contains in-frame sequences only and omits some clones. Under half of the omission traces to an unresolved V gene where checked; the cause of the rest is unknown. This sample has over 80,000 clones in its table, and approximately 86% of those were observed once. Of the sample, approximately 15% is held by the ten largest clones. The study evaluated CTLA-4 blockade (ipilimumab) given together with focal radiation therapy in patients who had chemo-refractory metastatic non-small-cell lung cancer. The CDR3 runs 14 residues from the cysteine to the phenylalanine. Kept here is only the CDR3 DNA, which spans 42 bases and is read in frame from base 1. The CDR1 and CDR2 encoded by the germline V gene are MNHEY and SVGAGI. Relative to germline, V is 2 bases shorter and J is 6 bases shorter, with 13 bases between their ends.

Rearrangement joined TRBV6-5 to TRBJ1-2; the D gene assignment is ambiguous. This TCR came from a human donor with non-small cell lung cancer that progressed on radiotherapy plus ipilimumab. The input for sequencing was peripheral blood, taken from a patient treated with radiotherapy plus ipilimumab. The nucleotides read TGTGCCAGCAGTTACGCGGTCTGGACCCATGGCTACACCTTC. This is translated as CASSYAVWTHGYTF.